The 9 T cell receptor beta chains in this list originate from one sample, sequenced in a study of T cells in Graves' hyperthyroidism and ophthalmopathy. There were TCR beta CDR3 regions amplified from RNA transcripts. TCR CDR3 regions were first amplified by RT-PCR with HTBI primers. TCRdb reprocessed the multiplex PCR reads with MiXCR, giving one entry per CDR3 protein. The repertoire consists of approximately 400,000 distinct CDR3 sequences, with 14% to 15% occurring once and the leading ten covering 30% to 35%. Sequenced: blood. The receptors stem from a woman in her thirties with Graves' hyperthyroidism.

The CDR3 DNA reads as TGTGCCAGCAGACAGGGGGGTGGGGAGACCCAGTACTTC. Translating it yields CASRQGGGETQYF. The chain links TRBV2 to TRBJ2-5; 8 bases are shared with TRBD1. Germline loops: CDR1 SNHLY, CDR2 FYNNEI. The CDR3 contains 13 residues. The V and J ends lost 6 bases and 5 bases, in that order; junction bases with no gene match: 5.

This clonotype was counted ten times or more. The chain combines TRBV15 with TRBJ2-7; 7 nucleotides match TRBD1. The CDR3 totals 16 residues. With 3 bases clipped from V and 0 bases from J, the junction kept 8 bases outside the gene matches. Germline CDR1 is LNHNV and CDR2 is YYDKDF (reference sequence). The CDR3 region has the DNA TGTGCCACCAGCAGTATCCGACAGGGTGACTCCTACGAGCAGTACTTC. This gives the protein CATSSIRQGDSYEQYF.

Turning to this clonotype: This is likely a read error, given that the CDR3 carries no conserved phenylalanine or tryptophan at its end. It is unclear where the CDR3 begins or ends on the DNA, so no DNA is shown, and the CDR3 is as TCRdb lists it. This chain joins TRBV27 and TRBJ2-7; the table's D call, TRBD1, has no DNA check behind it. The CDR3 spans 10 residues, counting both ends. CDR1 is MNHEY and CDR2 is SMNVEV in the germline V gene (reference sequence). The CDR3 loop is CASSFFFRVR.

This clonotype appeared many times. The genes are TRBV28 and TRBJ1-5, with no clear D. V dropped 5 bases and J dropped 2 bases, with 7 bases sitting between them. There are 13 residues in the CDR3. The germline CDR1 and CDR2 sequences are MDHEN and SYDVKM. The CDR3 protein is CASSRLRNQPQHF. The CDR3 bases are TGTGCCAGCAGTCGACTGCGCAATCAGCCCCAGCATTTT.

This clonotype was seen at least ten times. The gene calls are TRBV2 and TRBJ2-1; 9 bases map to TRBD2. This CDR3 region has 16 residues. The trim removed 4 bases at V and 1 base at J, leaving 5 bases unmatched. Germline V CDR1 and CDR2: SNHLY, FYNNEI. The CDR3 coding sequence is TGTGCCAGCAGTGCGGCGCTAGCGGGATCCTACAATGAGCAGTTCTTC. Protein: CASSAALAGSYNEQFF.

In its sample, this clonotype was seen a few times. V gene TRBV28 combines with J gene TRBJ2-7, with D possibly matching TRBD1 (5 bases). V was shortened by 11 bases and J by 0 bases, with 14 bases between the two germline ends. This CDR3 comprises 13 residues. Germline CDR1 reads MDHEN; CDR2 reads SYDVKM. Here the CDR3 DNA reads TGTGCCGCCCAAGGGGCAGACTCCTACGAGCAGTACTTC. It is translated as CAAQGADSYEQYF.

This clonotype was picked up many times. This rearrangement joins TRBV27 to TRBJ2-7; D unresolved. This CDR3 has 15 amino acids. CDR1 is MNHEY, CDR2 SMNVEV, per germline (reference sequence). Trimming took 0 bases from V and 1 from J, leaving 10 bases between them. CDR3 DNA: TGTGCCAGCAGTTTATCGGCCCCCTCATCCTACGAGCAGTACTTC. The encoded protein is CASSLSAPSSYEQYF.

This clonotype occurred many times. The rearrangement links TRBV24-1 to TRBJ1-5; D call uncertain. V lost 4 bases and J lost 4, with 19 bases in between. Germline V gene lookup returns CDR1 KGHDR and CDR2 SFDVKD. This CDR3 contains 17 residues. The chain's CDR3 is CATSDPSGPGLNQPQHF. In DNA, the CDR3 is TGTGCCACCAGTGACCCCTCGGGCCCAGGTTTGAATCAGCCCCAGCATTTT.

The chain recombines TRBV29-1 with TRBJ1-1, with no clear D. Germline loops: CDR1 SQVTM, CDR2 ANQGSEA. The ends were cut back, 6 bases at V and 0 bases at J, with 8 bases in the middle. CDR3 length: 12 residues. For the CDR3, the DNA is TGCAGCGTCCGGCAGATGAACACTGAAGCTTTCTTT. Residues: CSVRQMNTEAFF.